This T cell receptor beta chain was observed in a study of shared clonotypes between healthy human individuals. TCRdb's table, derived via immunoSEQ multiplex PCR, lists solely in-frame clones and lacks some. The sample holds about 1.9 million clones, roughly 93% seen once. Naivety among CD8 cells was defined by CD45RO negativity and positive CCR7 selection, thereby excluding terminally differentiated effector memory CD45RA+ cells. Germline loops: CDR1 GTSNPN, CDR2 SVGIG (reference sequence). Trimming stripped 3 bases from V and 0 bases from J, with 15 bases between. The CDR3 spans 16 residues. This chain uses TRBV30 with TRBJ1-5, with D unresolved. The source of this sequence is a young man in good health. Some clones in this sample may be carry-over from other donors' samples. Sequenced input: naive CD8+ T cells from PBMCs. This CDR3 reads CAWRPPPGDSNQPQHF. The CDR3 DNA reads as TGTGCCTGGAGACCCCCCCCCGGAGATAGCAATCAGCCCCAGCATTTT.